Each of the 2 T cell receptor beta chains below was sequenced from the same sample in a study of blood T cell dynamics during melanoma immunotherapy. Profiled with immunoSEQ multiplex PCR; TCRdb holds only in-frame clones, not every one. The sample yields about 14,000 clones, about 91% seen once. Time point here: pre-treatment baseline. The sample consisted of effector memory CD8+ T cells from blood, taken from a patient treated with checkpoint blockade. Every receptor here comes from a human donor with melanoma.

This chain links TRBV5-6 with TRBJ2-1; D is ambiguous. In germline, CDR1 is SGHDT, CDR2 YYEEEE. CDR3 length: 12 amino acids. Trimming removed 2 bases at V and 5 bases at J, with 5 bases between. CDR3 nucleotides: TGTGCCAGCAGCTTATGGGACAATGAGCAGTTCTTC. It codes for CASSLWDNEQFF.

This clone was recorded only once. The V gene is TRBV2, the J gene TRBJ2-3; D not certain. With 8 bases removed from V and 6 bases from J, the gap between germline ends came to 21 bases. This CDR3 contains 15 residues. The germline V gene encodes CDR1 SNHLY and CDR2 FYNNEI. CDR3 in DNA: TGTGCCAGCTCTGGGCGAGACGAGTCCGCGGATACGCAGTATTTT. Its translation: CASSGRDESADTQYF.